Presented here are 27 T cell receptor beta chains from one specimen sequenced in a study of CD8 T cells in Susac syndrome. A quantity of roughly 0.5 to 1 ug RNA underwent reverse transcription using random hexamers. TCRdb re-called the immunoSEQ multiplex PCR reads through MiXCR, storing one row per CDR3 protein. The sample has about 210,000 distinct CDR3 sequences, about 94% seen once. Sample: CD4+ T cells from PBMCs. These receptors originate from a human donor with Susac syndrome.

CDR3 loop: CASSLDTSGGNTGELFF. CDR3 DNA sequence: TGTGCCAGCAGCCTCGACACTAGCGGGGGGAACACCGGGGAGCTGTTTTTT. The J gene is TRBJ2-2, the V gene TRBV6-1; the match to TRBD2 covers 11 bases. In germline, CDR1 is MNHNS, CDR2 SASEGT. After removal of 6 bases from V and 1 base from J, the junction contained 7 bases not matched to a gene. The CDR3 is 17 amino acids.

The chain has TRBV30 and TRBJ2-7; 8 bases are shared with TRBD1. The CDR3 spans 14 residues. Germline V lookup: CDR1 GTSNPN, CDR2 SVGIG (reference sequence). Germline trimming cut 2 bases from V and 5 bases from J; bases unmatched to any gene: 8. The CDR3 region is CAWSSRQGYHEQYF. The CDR3 nucleotides are TGTGCCTGGAGTTCCAGACAGGGGTACCACGAGCAGTACTTC.

This chain joins TRBV6-2 or TRBV6-3 and TRBJ1-2; D possibly corresponds to TRBD1 (6 bases). This CDR3 has 17 amino acids. Germline V gives CDR1 MNHEY, CDR2 SVGEGT. Between the trimmed V and J ends, which lost 2 bases and 3 bases, there was a span of 19 bases. The CDR3 protein is CASSYPPTLTGYYGYTF. The DNA for the CDR3 is TGTGCCAGCAGTTACCCACCGACATTGACAGGTTACTATGGCTACACCTTC.

The chain uses TRBV29-1 and TRBJ2-5, with D unclear. Germline CDR1 is SQVTM and CDR2 is ANQGSEA. This CDR3 is built from 12 residues. V gave up 0 bases and J gave up 4 bases, with 6 bases separating them. CDR3 DNA: TGCAGCGTTGAAGATAGTGGAGAGACCCAGTACTTC. It codes for CSVEDSGETQYF.

V gene TRBV20-1 combines with J gene TRBJ1-2, with a possible D match to TRBD1 (5 bases). There are 13 residues in the CDR3. From germline, CDR1 is DFQATT and CDR2 SNEGSKA (reference sequence). V gave up 5 bases and J gave up 2 bases, with 12 bases separating them. The CDR3 region is CSAPVGQNYGYTF. DNA of the CDR3: TGCAGTGCTCCCGTGGGGCAGAACTATGGCTACACCTTC.

The V and J genes are TRBV3-1 and TRBJ1-2, with D unclear. The CDR3 runs to 13 residues. Germline assignment: CDR1 LGHDT and CDR2 YNNKEL (reference sequence). V was shortened by 6 bases and J by 1 base, with 9 bases between the two germline ends. DNA for the CDR3: TGTGCCAGCAGTCGGGCAATTAACTATGGCTACACCTTC. Translated: CASSRAINYGYTF.

This clonotype occurred once. The genes are TRBV2 and TRBJ1-5; TRBD1 aligns across 10 bases. Germline CDR1 reads SNHLY; CDR2 reads FYNNEI. The CDR3 has 15 residues. Trimming at V came to 6 bases and at J to 4 bases, leaving 6 bases not matched to a gene. CDR3 region: CASRGTGDWNQPQHF. The CDR3 region has the DNA TGTGCCAGCAGGGGGACAGGGGACTGGAATCAGCCCCAGCATTTT.

This clonotype was observed once. The chain recombines TRBV30 with TRBJ2-7, with D uncertain. Germline V lookup: CDR1 GTSNPN, CDR2 SVGIG (reference sequence). CDR3 length: 11 residues. The V and J ends lost 4 bases and 1 base respectively, with 5 bases between them. The CDR3 DNA sequence: TGTGCCTGGACCGCTTCCTACGAGCAGTACTTC. This gives the protein CAWTASYEQYF.

This rearrangement joins TRBV9 to TRBJ2-1, with 9 bases lining up with TRBD2. CDR3 size: 15 residues. Germline CDR1 is SGDLS and CDR2 is YYNGEE. V shed 0 bases, J shed 7 bases, and the junction held 5 bases outside the gene matches. CDR3 region: CASSVESGGRNEQFF. CDR3 DNA sequence: TGTGCCAGCAGCGTAGAAAGCGGGGGGAGGAATGAGCAGTTCTTC. Variable domain in full (rest from reference TRBV9 and TRBJ2-1): DSGVTQTPKHLITATGQRVTLRCSPRSGDLSVYWYQQSLDQGLQFLIQYYNGEERAKGNILERFSAQQFPDLHSELNLSSLELGDSALYFCASSVESGGRNEQFFGPGTRLTVL.

The chain recombines TRBV25-1 with TRBJ1-5; D uncertain. Germline V gives CDR1 MGHDK, CDR2 SYGVNS. This CDR3 region has 14 residues. Trimming took off 4 bases at V and 0 bases at J, with 7 bases between the two ends. CDR3 bases: TGTGCCAGCAGTGTTTCTTATAGCAATCAGCCCCAGCATTTT. Its protein product is CASSVSYSNQPQHF.

V is TRBV2 and J is TRBJ1-1; D remains ambiguous. The CDR3 contains 14 residues. Germline V gene sequence: CDR1 SNHLY, CDR2 FYNNEI. The V and J ends lost 7 bases and 0 bases respectively, with 12 bases between them. In DNA form, the CDR3 reads TGTGCCAGCAAGAGGTCCAGTTTGAACACTGAAGCTTTCTTT. It encodes CASKRSSLNTEAFF.

V gene TRBV29-1 combines with J gene TRBJ2-3; D may be TRBD2 (6 bases). V gave up 6 bases and J gave up 6 bases, with 13 bases separating them. CDR1 and CDR2 from the germline V gene are SQVTM and ANQGSEA. The CDR3 covers 12 residues. For the CDR3, the DNA is TGCAGCGTGCGGGGCCTTGTTGATACGCAGTATTTT. Its protein is CSVRGLVDTQYF.

The chain couples TRBV30 to TRBJ2-7, with 7 bases identical to TRBD1. The length of the CDR3 is 16 residues. V shed 5 bases and J 5 bases; nucleotides not matched to a gene: 18. Germline lookup yields CDR1 GTSNPN and CDR2 SVGIG (reference sequence). The CDR3 spells CAWGSWATGKVHEQYF. The CDR3 coding sequence is TGTGCCTGGGGCTCCTGGGCGACAGGGAAAGTCCACGAGCAGTACTTC.

This clonotype was seen a single time. The rearrangement uses TRBV27 and TRBJ1-1; D not resolved. The CDR3 spans 14 residues. Trimming took 6 bases from V and 0 from J, leaving 11 bases between them. Germline lookup yields CDR1 MNHEY and CDR2 SMNVEV (reference sequence). CDR3 DNA sequence: TGTGCCAGCAGATCCCCTGCAATGAACACTGAAGCTTTCTTT. This encodes CASRSPAMNTEAFF.

The chain joins TRBV18 to TRBJ2-7, with 7 bases that match TRBD1. V shed 2 bases, J shed 7 bases, and the junction held 2 bases outside the gene matches. This CDR3 is 12 amino acids long. The germline V gene has CDR1 KGHSH and CDR2 LQKENI. The CDR3 here is CASSPDREEQYF. In DNA form, the CDR3 reads TGTGCCAGCTCACCAGACAGGGAAGAGCAGTACTTC.

This chain links TRBV20-1 with TRBJ2-6; D is ambiguous. Germline CDR1 is DFQATT and CDR2 is SNEGSKA (reference sequence). Between the trimmed V and J ends, which lost 4 bases and 2 bases, there was a span of 3 bases. There are 12 residues in the CDR3. DNA of the CDR3: TGCAGTGCTATTGCTGGGGCCAACGTCCTGACTTTC. It yields the protein CSAIAGANVLTF.

The J gene is TRBJ1-4, the V gene TRBV7-9; D might be TRBD1 (5 bases). Germline V gene sequence: CDR1 SEHNR, CDR2 FQNEAQ (reference sequence). With 7 bases removed from V and 4 bases from J, the gap between germline ends came to 13 bases. The CDR3 has 14 amino acids. The CDR3: CASNPGQGNEKLFF. The DNA of the CDR3 is TGTGCCAGCAATCCTGGGCAGGGTAATGAAAAACTGTTTTTT.

The chain is built from TRBV20-1 and TRBJ2-3; D is ambiguous. The CDR3 has 13 residues. The germline gives CDR1 DFQATT, CDR2 SNEGSKA (reference sequence). The CDR3 loop is CSCPEFSTDTQYF. The CDR3 bases are TGCAGCTGCCCCGAATTTAGCACAGATACGCAGTATTTT.

A single count supports this clonotype. The chain carries TRBV20-1 and TRBJ2-3; D assignment may be TRBD1 or TRBD2 (6 bases each). CDR1 and CDR2 (germline): DFQATT, SNEGSKA (reference sequence). The CDR3 contains 11 residues. The V gene lost 7 bases and the J gene lost 6 bases, with 11 bases spanning the gap. The CDR3 sequence: CSGGATDTQYF. The CDR3 nucleotides read TGCAGTGGGGGGGCTACTGATACGCAGTATTTT.

This chain connects TRBV5-1 to TRBJ2-3; no reliable D call. Trimming removed 0 bases at V and 2 bases at J, with 7 bases between. This CDR3 comprises 14 residues. Germline V gene data show CDR1 as SGHRS and CDR2 as YFSETQ. The CDR3 region is CASSLDGVTDTQYF. The CDR3 nucleotides are TGCGCCAGCAGCTTGGATGGGGTCACAGATACGCAGTATTTT.

This clonotype was counted a few times. V and J are TRBV7-3 and TRBJ2-1; 7 bases are a match to TRBD2. Germline trimming cut 0 bases from V and 4 bases from J; bases unmatched to any gene: 3. In germline, CDR1 is SGHTA, CDR2 FQGTGA. The CDR3 covers 15 residues. The CDR3 is CASSLTGGDYNEQFF. The CDR3 nucleotides read TGTGCCAGCAGCTTAACGGGGGGGGATTACAATGAGCAGTTCTTC. The full variable domain, with the rest looked up from reference TRBV7-3 and TRBJ2-1, is GAGVSQTPSNKVTEKGKYVELRCDPISGHTALYWYRQSLGQGPEFLIYFQGTGAADDSGLPNDRFFAVRPEGSVSTLKIQRTERGDSAVYLCASSLTGGDYNEQFFGPGTRLTVL.

The chain has TRBV6-5 and TRBJ2-5; D possibly corresponds to TRBD2 (7 bases). CDR3 length: 15 amino acids. Between the trimmed V and J ends, which lost 0 bases and 5 bases, there was a span of 13 bases. Per the germline V gene, CDR1 is MNHEY and CDR2 is SVGAGI. The CDR3 sequence: CASSYSGGPMETQYF. DNA of the CDR3: TGTGCCAGCAGTTACTCGGGGGGGCCAATGGAGACCCAGTACTTC.

The J gene is TRBJ2-5, the V gene TRBV29-1; a weak D match, TRBD1 (5 bases). With 6 bases removed from V and 2 bases from J, the gap between germline ends came to 10 bases. From germline, CDR1 is SQVTM and CDR2 ANQGSEA. The CDR3 is made up of 12 amino acids. CDR3 sequence (DNA): TGCAGCGTGTCGACAGCTCAAGAGACCCAGTACTTC. It translates to CSVSTAQETQYF.

The CDR3 sequence: CASSSDGQSYEQYF. DNA for the CDR3: TGCGCCAGCAGCTCGGATGGACAGTCCTACGAGCAGTACTTC. The chain uses TRBV5-1 and TRBJ2-7; possible D gene TRBD1, 6 bases. The CDR3 is made up of 14 amino acids. The germline V gene encodes CDR1 SGHRS and CDR2 YFSETQ. Trimming shortened V by 3 bases and J by 1 base, and 11 bases separated the two germline ends.

This chain connects TRBV20-1 to TRBJ1-6; maybe TRBD1 (5 bases). Germline-derived CDR1 and CDR2 are DFQATT and SNEGSKA (reference sequence). Trimming removed 7 bases from V and 6 bases from J, with 19 bases in between. This CDR3 comprises 15 residues. The CDR3 DNA reads TGCAGTGGCGTACCAATTCTTGGGGCTAATTCACCCCTCCACTTT. Its translation: CSGVPILGANSPLHF.

The gene calls are TRBV6-5 and TRBJ1-2; D is undetermined. V shed 0 bases and J shed 8 bases, with 10 bases lying between them. This CDR3 spans 13 amino acids. Germline V gives CDR1 MNHEY, CDR2 SVGAGI. The DNA for the CDR3 is TGTGCCAGCAGTTACTCGCCGGAGTTGGGCTACACCTTC. The encoded protein is CASSYSPELGYTF.

V is TRBV6-5 and J is TRBJ1-6; D remains ambiguous. The V end lost 7 bases, the J end lost 8 bases, and 12 bases lay between the germline ends. Germline CDR1 reads MNHEY; CDR2 reads SVGAGI. The CDR3 extends over 13 amino acids. The CDR3 sequence: CASTLVSDSPLHF. The CDR3, as DNA: TGTGCCAGCACCCTAGTATCGGATTCACCCCTCCACTTT.